Listed below are T cell receptor beta chains from one sample, sequenced in a study of blood T cells in healthy people across ages. Using its own MiXCR run on the 5' RACE reads, TCRdb lists one record per CDR3 protein. Here the sample spans roughly 1,100,000 distinct CDR3 sequences, roughly 24% being singletons. These records were also assigned to another study, of T cells of mothers and their children.

The sequenced sample was blood. The source of these receptors is a girl aged 2 to 10 in good health. Both conserved end residues are part of each CDR3. The D gene is left open where the match is weak. Rows may omit the clone size; those that give it use once, few, many or a size class.

size	J	D	V	CDR3	DNA
NA	TRBJ2-5	TRBD2	TRBV9	CASSVAGAGGLQETQYF	TGTGCCAGCAGCGTAGCAGGGGCGGGAGGACTCCAAGAGACCCAGTACTTC
NA	TRBJ2-7	NA	TRBV19	CASSMGSDYEQYF	TGTGCCAGTAGTATGGGTTCGGATTACGAGCAGTACTTC
few	TRBJ1-1	NA	TRBV29-1	CSVDTLQGTEAFF	TGCAGCGTTGATACACTCCAGGGAACTGAAGCTTTCTTT
NA	TRBJ2-7	NA	TRBV2	CASSQFGQPYEQYF	TGTGCCAGCAGTCAGTTCGGGCAGCCCTACGAGCAGTACTTC
NA	TRBJ2-7	NA	TRBV3-1	CASSQSRISYEQYF	TGTGCCAGCAGCCAAAGTCGGATTTCCTACGAGCAGTACTTC
few	TRBJ1-1	NA	TRBV18	CASSPPTMEAFF	TGTGCCAGCTCACCACCTACTATGGAAGCTTTCTTT
NA	TRBJ2-5	NA	TRBV2	CASRGDPLGTQYF	TGTGCCAGCAGGGGGGACCCCCTCGGGACCCAGTACTTC
NA	TRBJ1-1	NA	TRBV7-2	CASSPYGDTEAFF	TGTGCCAGCAGCCCCTACGGGGACACTGAAGCTTTCTTT
NA	TRBJ2-3	TRBD2	TRBV29-1	CSVETGTTSGITDTQYF	TGCAGCGTCGAGACAGGGACGACTAGCGGGATAACAGATACGCAGTATTTT
few	TRBJ1-2	TRBD1	TRBV7-2	CASSLRDRVEDYGYTF	TGTGCCAGCAGCCTACGCGACAGGGTCGAGGACTATGGCTACACCTTC
NA	TRBJ2-1	TRBD1	TRBV12-3/TRBV12-4	CASSSTGWVEQFF	TGTGCCAGCAGTTCGACAGGGTGGGTTGAGCAGTTCTTC
NA	TRBJ2-3	TRBD2	TRBV13	CASSWGTSAYTDTQYF	TGTGCCAGCAGCTGGGGGACTAGCGCTTACACAGATACGCAGTATTTT
few	TRBJ1-4	NA	TRBV4-1	CASSPSGGWANEKLFF	TGCGCCAGCAGCCCCAGCGGGGGTTGGGCTAATGAAAAACTGTTTTTT
NA	TRBJ1-2	NA	TRBV6-1	CASRRTDSSNEAGYTF	TGTGCCAGCAGGAGGACAGACTCCTCTAATGAGGCTGGCTACACCTTC